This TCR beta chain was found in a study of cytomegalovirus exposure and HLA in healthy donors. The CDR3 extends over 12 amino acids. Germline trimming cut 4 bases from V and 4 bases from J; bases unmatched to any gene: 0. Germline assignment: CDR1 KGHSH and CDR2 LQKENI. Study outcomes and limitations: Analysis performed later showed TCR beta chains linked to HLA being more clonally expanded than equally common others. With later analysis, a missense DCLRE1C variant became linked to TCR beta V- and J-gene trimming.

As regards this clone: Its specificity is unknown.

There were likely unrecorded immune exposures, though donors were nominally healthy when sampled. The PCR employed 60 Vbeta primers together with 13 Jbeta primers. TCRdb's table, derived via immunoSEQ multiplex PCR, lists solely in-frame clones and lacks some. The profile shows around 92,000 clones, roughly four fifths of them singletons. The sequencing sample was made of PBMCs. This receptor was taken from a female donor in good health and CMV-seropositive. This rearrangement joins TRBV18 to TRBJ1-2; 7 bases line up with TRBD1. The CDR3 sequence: CASSRDSYGYTF. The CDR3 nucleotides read TGTGCCAGCTCACGGGACAGCTATGGCTACACCTTC. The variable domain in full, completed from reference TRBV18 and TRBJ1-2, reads NAGVMQNPRHLVRRRGQEARLRCSPMKGHSHVYWYRQLPEEGLKFMVYLQKENIIDESGMPKERFSAEFPKEGPSILRIQQVVRGDSAAYFCASSRDSYGYTFGSGTRLTVV.